This T cell receptor (beta chain) appears in the sequencing data of a study of shared clonotypes between healthy human individuals. Concerning this clone: At the DNA level, this CDR3 is encoded by other sequences in the same sample as well.

TCRdb keeps only in-frame clones here, not all; method: immunoSEQ multiplex PCR. Here the sample spans about a million clones, 65% to 80% being singletons. The CDR3 is 12 residues long. Germline assignment: CDR1 SGHNT and CDR2 YYREEE (reference sequence). Trimming left V 4 bases short and J 5 bases short, with 9 bases between. This chain joins TRBV5-4 and TRBJ2-5, with D maybe TRBD2 (5 bases). Sequencing was done on a sample of memory CD4+ T cells sorted from blood. Subset noted: CD45RA-negative fraction. This TCR was sampled from a man in his late teens or twenties in good health. In DNA, the CDR3 is TGTGCCAGCAGCCGGGGTGTGGAGACCCAGTACTTC. It encodes CASSRGVETQYF.